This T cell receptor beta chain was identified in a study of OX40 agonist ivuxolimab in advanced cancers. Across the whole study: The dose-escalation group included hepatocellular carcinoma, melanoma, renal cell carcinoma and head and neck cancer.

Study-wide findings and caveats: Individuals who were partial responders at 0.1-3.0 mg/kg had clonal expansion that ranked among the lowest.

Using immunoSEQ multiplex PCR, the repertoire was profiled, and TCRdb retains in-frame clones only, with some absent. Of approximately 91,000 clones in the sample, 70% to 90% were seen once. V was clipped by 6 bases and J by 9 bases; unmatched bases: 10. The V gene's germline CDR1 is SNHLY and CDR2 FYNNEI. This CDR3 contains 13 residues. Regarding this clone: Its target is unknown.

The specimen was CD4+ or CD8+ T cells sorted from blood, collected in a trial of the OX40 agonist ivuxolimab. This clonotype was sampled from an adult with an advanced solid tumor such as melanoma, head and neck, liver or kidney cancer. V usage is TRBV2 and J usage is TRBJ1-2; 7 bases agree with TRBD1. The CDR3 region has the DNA TGTGCCAGCAGCCAGGGGGTAGAGAGTAGCTACACCTTC. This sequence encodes CASSQGVESSYTF.